The present TCR beta chain was sequenced within a study of Ad26.COV2.S vaccination and SARS-CoV-2 variants. For the study at large: The Ad26.COV2.S arm of the COV1001 trial was where the donor was placed.

Trimming removed 5 bases from V and 11 bases from J, with 18 bases in between. CDR3 length: 13 amino acids. With respect to this clone: The antigen is not known.

Findings and limits, study-wide: Compared with placebo recipients, vaccine recipients had higher spike-specific TCR breadth. Comparable non-spike TCR breadth was observed in vaccine and placebo recipients.

Treatment denoted: approximately 18 received Ad26.COV2.S at low or high dose, single or two shots; about five received placebo; per-sample allocation not given. All samples were drawn on day 63, counting from the first vaccine or placebo injection. Clones were read by immunoSEQ multiplex PCR, and TCRdb kept only the in-frame ones, dropping some. Among around 320,000 clones listed, around 87% were seen once. The source material was peripheral blood, sampled in a trial of Ad26.COV2.S vaccine versus placebo. The source of this sequence is a person aged 18-60 years who received the Ad26.COV2.S COVID-19 vaccine or a placebo. This sequence joins TRBV12-3 or TRBV12-4 and TRBJ1-1, with D perhaps TRBD1 (5 bases). CDR3 nucleotides: TGTGCCAGCAGTCCGCCGGGACCTGTGTGGGCTTTCTTT. This gives the protein CASSPPGPVWAFF.